This TCR beta chain was sequenced during a study of cytomegalovirus exposure and HLA in healthy donors. This CDR3 comprises 12 residues. J lost 0 bases, V lost 11 bases, and 3 bases had no gene match. From germline, CDR1 is MDHEN and CDR2 SYDVKM. The primer mix had 60 Vbeta and 13 Jbeta primers. Sequencing was performed with immunoSEQ multiplex PCR; in TCRdb, only in-frame clones are kept and a portion is missing. The sample holds 160,000 or so clones, 71% seen once. Sample: PBMCs. The receptor comes from a woman in her twenties or thirties in good health and CMV-seronegative. J is TRBJ2-7 and V is TRBV28, with 8 bases identical to TRBD2. The CDR3 region is CAAGGSSYEQYF. The CDR3 DNA reads TGTGCCGCGGGGGGAAGCTCCTACGAGCAGTACTTC. The variable domain in full, completed from reference TRBV28 and TRBJ2-7, reads DVKVTQSSRYLVKRTGEKVFLECVQDMDHENMFWYRQDPGLGLRLIYFSYDVKMKEKGDIPEGYSVSREKKERFSLILESASTNQTSMYLCAAGGSSYEQYFGPGTRLTVT.